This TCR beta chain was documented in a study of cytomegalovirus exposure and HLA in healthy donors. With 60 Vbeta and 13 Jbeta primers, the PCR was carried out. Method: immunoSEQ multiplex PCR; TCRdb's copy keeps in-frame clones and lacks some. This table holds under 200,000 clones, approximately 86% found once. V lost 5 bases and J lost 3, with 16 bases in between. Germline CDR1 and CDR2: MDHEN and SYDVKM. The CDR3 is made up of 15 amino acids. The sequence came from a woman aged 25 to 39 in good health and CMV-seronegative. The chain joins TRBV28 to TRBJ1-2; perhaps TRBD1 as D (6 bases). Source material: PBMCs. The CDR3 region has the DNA TGTGCCAGCAGTCTAGTAGGACAGAAATACTATGGCTACACCTTC. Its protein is CASSLVGQKYYGYTF.